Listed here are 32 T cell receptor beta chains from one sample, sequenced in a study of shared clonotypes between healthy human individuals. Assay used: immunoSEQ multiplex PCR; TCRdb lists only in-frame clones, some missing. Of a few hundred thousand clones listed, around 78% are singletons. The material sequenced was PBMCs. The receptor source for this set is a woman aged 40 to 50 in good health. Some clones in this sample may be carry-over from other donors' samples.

The CDR3 reads CASSVDGGRSYNEQFF. In DNA, the CDR3 is TGTGCCAGCAGCGTAGATGGGGGGCGATCCTACAATGAGCAGTTCTTC. The chain uses TRBV9 and TRBJ2-1; D tentatively fits TRBD1 or TRBD2 (6 bases each). Trimming took 0 bases from V and 1 from J, leaving 11 bases between them. Germline V CDR1 and CDR2: SGDLS, YYNGEE. There are 16 residues in the CDR3.

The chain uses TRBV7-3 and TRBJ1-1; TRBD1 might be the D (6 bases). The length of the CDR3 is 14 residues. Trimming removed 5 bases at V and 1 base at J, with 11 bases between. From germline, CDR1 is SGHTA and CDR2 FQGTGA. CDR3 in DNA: TGTGCCAGCAGCCAACCAGGGGAGAACACTGAAGCTTTCTTT. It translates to CASSQPGENTEAFF. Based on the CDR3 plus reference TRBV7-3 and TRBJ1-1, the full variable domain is GAGVSQTPSNKVTEKGKYVELRCDPISGHTALYWYRQSLGQGPEFLIYFQGTGAADDSGLPNDRFFAVRPEGSVSTLKIQRTERGDSAVYLCASSQPGENTEAFFGQGTRLTVV.

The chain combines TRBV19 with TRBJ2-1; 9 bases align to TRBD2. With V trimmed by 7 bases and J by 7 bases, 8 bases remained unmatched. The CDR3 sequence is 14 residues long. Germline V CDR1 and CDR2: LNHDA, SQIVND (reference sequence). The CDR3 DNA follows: TGTGCCAGTACCGACATAGCGGGAGAAAATGAGCAGTTCTTC. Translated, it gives CASTDIAGENEQFF.

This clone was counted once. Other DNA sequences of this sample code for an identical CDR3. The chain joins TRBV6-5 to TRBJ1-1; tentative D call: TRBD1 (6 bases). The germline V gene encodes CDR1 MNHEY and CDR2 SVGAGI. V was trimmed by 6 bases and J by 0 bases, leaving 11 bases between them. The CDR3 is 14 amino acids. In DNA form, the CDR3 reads TGTGCCAGCAGCTCGGGACACCTGAACACTGAAGCTTTCTTT. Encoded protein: CASSSGHLNTEAFF.

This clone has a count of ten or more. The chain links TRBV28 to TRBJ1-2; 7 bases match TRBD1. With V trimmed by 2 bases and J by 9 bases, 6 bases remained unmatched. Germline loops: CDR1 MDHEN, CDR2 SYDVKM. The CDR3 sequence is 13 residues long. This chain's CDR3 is CASSLLQGSRYTF. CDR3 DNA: TGTGCCAGCAGTTTACTACAGGGGAGTCGCTACACCTTC.

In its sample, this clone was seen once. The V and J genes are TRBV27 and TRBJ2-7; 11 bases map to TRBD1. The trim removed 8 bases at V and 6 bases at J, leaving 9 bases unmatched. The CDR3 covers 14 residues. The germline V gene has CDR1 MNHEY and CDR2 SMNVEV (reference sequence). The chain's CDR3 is CASSRTGGGFEQYF. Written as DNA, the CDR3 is TGTGCCAGCTCGAGGACAGGGGGCGGATTCGAGCAGTACTTC.

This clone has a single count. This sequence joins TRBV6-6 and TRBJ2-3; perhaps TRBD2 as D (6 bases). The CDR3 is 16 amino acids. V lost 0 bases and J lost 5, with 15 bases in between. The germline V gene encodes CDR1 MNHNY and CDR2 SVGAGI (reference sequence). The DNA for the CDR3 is TGTGCCAGCAGTTACTCTTTAGATCTGCGGGAAGATACGCAGTATTTT. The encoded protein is CASSYSLDLREDTQYF.

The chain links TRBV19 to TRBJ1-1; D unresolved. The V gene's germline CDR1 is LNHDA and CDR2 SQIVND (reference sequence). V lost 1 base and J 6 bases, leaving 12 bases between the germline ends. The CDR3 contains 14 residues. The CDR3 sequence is CASSIALLGSEAFF. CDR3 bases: TGTGCCAGTAGTATAGCCCTACTTGGGTCTGAAGCTTTCTTT. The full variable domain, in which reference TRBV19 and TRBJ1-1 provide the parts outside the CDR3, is DGGITQSPKYLFRKEGQNVTLSCEQNLNHDAMYWYRQDPGQGLRLIYYSQIVNDFQKGDIAEGYSVSREKKESFPLTVTSAQKNPTAFYLCASSIALLGSEAFFGQGTRLTVV.

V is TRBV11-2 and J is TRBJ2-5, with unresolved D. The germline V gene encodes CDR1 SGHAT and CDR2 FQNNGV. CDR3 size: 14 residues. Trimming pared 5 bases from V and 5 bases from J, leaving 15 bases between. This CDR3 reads CASSPQVTGETQYF. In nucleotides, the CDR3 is TGTGCCAGCAGCCCCCAGGTTACTGGGGAGACCCAGTACTTC. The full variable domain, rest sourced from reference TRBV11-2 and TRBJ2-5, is EAGVAQSPRYKIIEKRQSVAFWCNPISGHATLYWYQQILGQGPKLLIQFQNNGVVDDSQLPKDRFSAERLKGVDSTLKIQPAKLEDSAVYLCASSPQVTGETQYFGPGTRLLVL.

The CDR3 here is CASSELGSEETQYF. The DNA for the CDR3 is TGTGCCAGCAGTGAATTGGGATCAGAAGAGACCCAGTACTTC. The rearrangement joins TRBV6-1 to TRBJ2-5; D is undetermined. Germline assignment: CDR1 MNHNS and CDR2 SASEGT. The CDR3 is 14 residues long. V was trimmed by 2 bases and J by 3 bases, leaving 10 bases between them.

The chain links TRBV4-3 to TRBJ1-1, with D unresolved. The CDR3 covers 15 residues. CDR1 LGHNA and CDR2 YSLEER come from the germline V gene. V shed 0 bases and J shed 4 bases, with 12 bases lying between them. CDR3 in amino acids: CASSQDWETGTEAFF. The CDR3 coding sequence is TGCGCCAGCAGCCAAGATTGGGAGACGGGCACTGAAGCTTTCTTT.

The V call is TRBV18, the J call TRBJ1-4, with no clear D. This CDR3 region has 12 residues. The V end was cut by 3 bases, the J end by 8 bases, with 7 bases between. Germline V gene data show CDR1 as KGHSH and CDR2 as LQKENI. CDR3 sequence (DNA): TGTGCCAGCTCACCGGCGGGAGAAAAACTGTTTTTT. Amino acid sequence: CASSPAGEKLFF.

CDR3 bases: TGTGCCAGCAGAAAATTCGGAGGTGAGGGCAATCAGCCCCAGCATTTT. This encodes CASRKFGGEGNQPQHF. The J gene is TRBJ1-5, the V gene TRBV28; D not certain. The CDR3 consists of 16 residues. Germline CDR1 and CDR2: MDHEN and SYDVKM. Between the trimmed V and J ends, which lost 6 bases and 2 bases, there was a span of 17 bases.

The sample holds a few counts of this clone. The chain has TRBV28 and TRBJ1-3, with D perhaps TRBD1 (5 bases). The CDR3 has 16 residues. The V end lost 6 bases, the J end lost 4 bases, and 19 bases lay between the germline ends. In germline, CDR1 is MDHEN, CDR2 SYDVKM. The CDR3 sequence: CASRRQGAGIGNTIYF. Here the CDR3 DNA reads TGTGCCAGCAGACGTCAGGGAGCAGGGATCGGAAACACCATATATTTT.

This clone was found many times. CDR3 bases: TGTGCCAGCACCGGCGCAGGGGCCTACAATGAGCAGTTCTTC. It specifies CASTGAGAYNEQFF. This rearrangement joins TRBV14 to TRBJ2-1; D possibly corresponds to TRBD1 (6 bases). This CDR3 has 14 residues. CDR1 is SGHDN, CDR2 FVKESK, per germline. V was shortened by 7 bases and J by 2 bases, with 12 bases between the two germline ends.

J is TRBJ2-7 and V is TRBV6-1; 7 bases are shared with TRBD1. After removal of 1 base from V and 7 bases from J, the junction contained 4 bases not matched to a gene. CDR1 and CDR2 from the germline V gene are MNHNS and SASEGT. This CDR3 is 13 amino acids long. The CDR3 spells CASSEGRGLEQYF. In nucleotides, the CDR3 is TGTGCCAGCAGTGAAGGAAGGGGGCTGGAGCAGTACTTC.

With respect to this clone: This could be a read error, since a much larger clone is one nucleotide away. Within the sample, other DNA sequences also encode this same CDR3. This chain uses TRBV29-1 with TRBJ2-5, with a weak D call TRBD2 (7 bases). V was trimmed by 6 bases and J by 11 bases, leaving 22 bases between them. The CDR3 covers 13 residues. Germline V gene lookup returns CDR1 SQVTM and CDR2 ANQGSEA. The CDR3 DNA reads TGCAGCGTACTCGTCGGGGGGCGGGATGAGCAGTACTTC. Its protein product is CSVLVGGRDEQYF. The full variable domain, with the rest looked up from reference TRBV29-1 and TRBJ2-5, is SAVISQKPSRDICQRGTSLTIQCQVDSQVTMMFWYRQQPGQSLTLIATANQGSEATYESGFVIDKFPISRPNLTFSTLTVSNMSPEDSSIYLCSVLVGGRDEQYFGPGTRLLVL.

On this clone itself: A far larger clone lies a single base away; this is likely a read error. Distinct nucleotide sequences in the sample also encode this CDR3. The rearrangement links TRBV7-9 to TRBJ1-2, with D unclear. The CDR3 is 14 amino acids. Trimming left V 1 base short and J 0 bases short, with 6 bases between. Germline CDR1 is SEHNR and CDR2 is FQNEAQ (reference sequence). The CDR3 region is CASSLGGANYGYTF. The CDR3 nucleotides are TGTGCCAGCAGCTTAGGGGGAGCTAACTATGGCTACACCTTC.

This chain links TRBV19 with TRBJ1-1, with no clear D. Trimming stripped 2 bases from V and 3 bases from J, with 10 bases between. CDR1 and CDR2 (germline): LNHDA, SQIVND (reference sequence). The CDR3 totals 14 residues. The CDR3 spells CASSICVGYTEAFF. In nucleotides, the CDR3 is TGTGCCAGTAGTATATGTGTGGGATACACTGAAGCTTTCTTT.

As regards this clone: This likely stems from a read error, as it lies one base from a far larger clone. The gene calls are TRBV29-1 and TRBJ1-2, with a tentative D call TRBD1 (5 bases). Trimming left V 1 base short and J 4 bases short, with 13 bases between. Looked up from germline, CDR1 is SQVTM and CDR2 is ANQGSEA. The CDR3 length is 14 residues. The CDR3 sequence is CSVEGVGTSYGYTF. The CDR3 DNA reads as TGCAGCGTTGAAGGCGTAGGGACGAGCTATGGCTACACCTTC.

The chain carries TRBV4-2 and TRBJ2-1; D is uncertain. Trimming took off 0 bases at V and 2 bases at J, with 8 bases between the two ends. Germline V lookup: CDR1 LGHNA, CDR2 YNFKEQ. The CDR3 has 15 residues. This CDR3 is CASSQDYSTYNEQFF. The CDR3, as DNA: TGTGCCAGCAGCCAAGATTACAGTACCTACAATGAGCAGTTCTTC.

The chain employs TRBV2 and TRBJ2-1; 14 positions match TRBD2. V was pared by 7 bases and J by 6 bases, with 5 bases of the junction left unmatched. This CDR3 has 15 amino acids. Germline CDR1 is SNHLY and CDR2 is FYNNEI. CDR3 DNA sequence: TGTGCCAGCACCCTGGGGACTAGCGGGGGCAATGAGCAGTTCTTC. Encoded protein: CASTLGTSGGNEQFF.

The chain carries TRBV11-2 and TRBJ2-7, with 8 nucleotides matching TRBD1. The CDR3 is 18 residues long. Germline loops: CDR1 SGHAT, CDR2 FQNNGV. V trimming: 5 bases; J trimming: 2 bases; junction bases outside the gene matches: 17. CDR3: CASSHLGGLRDRTYEQYF. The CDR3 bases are TGTGCCAGCAGCCACCTGGGCGGCCTCCGGGACAGGACCTACGAGCAGTACTTC. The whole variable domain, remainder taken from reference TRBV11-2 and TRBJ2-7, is EAGVAQSPRYKIIEKRQSVAFWCNPISGHATLYWYQQILGQGPKLLIQFQNNGVVDDSQLPKDRFSAERLKGVDSTLKIQPAKLEDSAVYLCASSHLGGLRDRTYEQYFGPGTRLTVT.

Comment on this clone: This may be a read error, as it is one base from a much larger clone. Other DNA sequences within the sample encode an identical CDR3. The CDR3 loop reads CASSLGQGGFSNQPQHF. The CDR3 coding sequence is TGTGCCAGCAGCTTGGGACAGGGGGGATTTAGCAATCAGCCCCAGCATTTT. The chain is built from TRBV5-4 and TRBJ1-5; 9 bases are shared with TRBD1. The V segment lost 0 bases and the J segment 0 bases; nucleotides outside the gene matches: 4. The V gene's germline CDR1 is SGHNT and CDR2 YYREEE (reference sequence). This CDR3 comprises 17 residues.

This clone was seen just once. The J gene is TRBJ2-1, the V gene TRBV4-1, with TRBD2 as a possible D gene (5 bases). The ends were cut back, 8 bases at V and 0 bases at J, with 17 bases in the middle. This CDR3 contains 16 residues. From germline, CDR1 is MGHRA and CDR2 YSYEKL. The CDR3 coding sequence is TGCGCCAGCGCGCTGTTCGGGGAACCCTCCTACAATGAGCAGTTCTTC. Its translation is CASALFGEPSYNEQFF.

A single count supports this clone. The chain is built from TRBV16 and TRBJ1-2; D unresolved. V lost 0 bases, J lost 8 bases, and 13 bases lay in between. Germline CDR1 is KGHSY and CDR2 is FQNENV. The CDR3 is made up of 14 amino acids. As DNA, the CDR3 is TGTGCCAGCAGCCAATCCGGGTCCTTTCTCGGCTACACCTTC. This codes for CASSQSGSFLGYTF.

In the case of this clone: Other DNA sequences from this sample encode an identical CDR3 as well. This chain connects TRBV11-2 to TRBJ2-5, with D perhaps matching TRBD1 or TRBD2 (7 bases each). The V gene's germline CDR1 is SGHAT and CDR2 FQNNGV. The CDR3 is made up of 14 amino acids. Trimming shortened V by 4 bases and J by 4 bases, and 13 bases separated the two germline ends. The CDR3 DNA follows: TGTGCCAGCAGCTCTACAGGGGAGGGAGAGACCCAGTACTTC. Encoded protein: CASSSTGEGETQYF. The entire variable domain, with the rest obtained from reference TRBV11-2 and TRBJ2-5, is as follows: EAGVAQSPRYKIIEKRQSVAFWCNPISGHATLYWYQQILGQGPKLLIQFQNNGVVDDSQLPKDRFSAERLKGVDSTLKIQPAKLEDSAVYLCASSSTGEGETQYFGPGTRLLVL.

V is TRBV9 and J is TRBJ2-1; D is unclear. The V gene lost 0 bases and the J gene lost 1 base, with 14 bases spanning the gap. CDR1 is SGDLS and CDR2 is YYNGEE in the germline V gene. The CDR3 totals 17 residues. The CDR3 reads CASSVGPDPGSYNEQFF. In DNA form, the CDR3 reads TGTGCCAGCAGCGTAGGGCCCGACCCAGGATCCTACAATGAGCAGTTCTTC.

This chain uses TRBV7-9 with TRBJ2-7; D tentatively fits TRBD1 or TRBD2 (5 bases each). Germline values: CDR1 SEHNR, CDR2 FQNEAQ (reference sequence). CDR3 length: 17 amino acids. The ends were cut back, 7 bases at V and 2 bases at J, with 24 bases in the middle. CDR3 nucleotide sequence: TGTGCCAGCACCCCGGGACGGCTAGCTAAGGGTCCCTACGAGCAGTACTTC. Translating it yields CASTPGRLAKGPYEQYF.

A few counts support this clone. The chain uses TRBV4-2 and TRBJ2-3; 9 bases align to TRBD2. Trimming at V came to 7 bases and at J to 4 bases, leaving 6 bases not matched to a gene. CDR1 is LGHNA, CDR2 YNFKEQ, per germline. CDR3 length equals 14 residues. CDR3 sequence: CASKAGGTADTQYF. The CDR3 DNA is TGTGCCAGCAAGGCGGGAGGGACCGCAGATACGCAGTATTTT.

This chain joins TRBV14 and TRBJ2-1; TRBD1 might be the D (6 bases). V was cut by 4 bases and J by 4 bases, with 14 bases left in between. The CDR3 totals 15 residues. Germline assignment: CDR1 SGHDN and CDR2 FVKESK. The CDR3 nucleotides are TGTGCCAGCAGCCCCGGTGGGGGCCAATACAATGAGCAGTTCTTC. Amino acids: CASSPGGGQYNEQFF.

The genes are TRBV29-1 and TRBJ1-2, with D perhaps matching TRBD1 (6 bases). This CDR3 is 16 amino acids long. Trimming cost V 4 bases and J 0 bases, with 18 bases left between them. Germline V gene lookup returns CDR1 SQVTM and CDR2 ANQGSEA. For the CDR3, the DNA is TGCAGCGTTGTTCGGGGACGGGACACGACTAACTATGGCTACACCTTC. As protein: CSVVRGRDTTNYGYTF.